Presented here are 16 T cell receptor beta chains from one specimen sequenced in a study of CD8 T cells in ankylosing spondylitis. Each CDR3 protein is one row after TCRdb ran MiXCR on the 5' RACE reads. Of under 300,000 distinct CDR3 sequences detected, about a sixth appear once; the ten largest clones hold around a third. Source material: blood, either unsorted or a sorted T cell fraction (not recorded which). These receptors were taken from a male donor with ankylosing spondylitis or in good health (not recorded which).

The chain uses TRBV4-1 and TRBJ2-7, with 7 nucleotides matching TRBD1. CDR3 length equals 17 residues. Germline V gene sequence: CDR1 MGHRA, CDR2 YSYEKL. J gave up 2 bases and V 2 bases, and 12 bases lay outside the gene matches. The CDR3 nucleotides read TGCGCCAGCAGCCAACATTACGGGACAGTCAACCCCTACGAGCAGTACTTC. This gives the protein CASSQHYGTVNPYEQYF.

V is TRBV5-4 and J is TRBJ2-1; 7 nucleotides agree with TRBD2. Germline assignment: CDR1 SGHNT and CDR2 YYREEE (reference sequence). V gave up 7 bases and J gave up 3 bases; unmatched junction bases: 7. This CDR3 contains 14 residues. The CDR3 region is CASGGGGDYNEQFF. The CDR3 DNA reads as TGTGCCAGCGGGGGGGGAGGGGACTACAATGAGCAGTTCTTC.

J is TRBJ2-5 and V is TRBV2; the D gene is possibly TRBD2 (5 bases). Germline V gives CDR1 SNHLY, CDR2 FYNNEI. The CDR3 length is 14 residues. V lost 6 bases, J lost 1 base, and 12 bases lay in between. CDR3 nucleotides: TGTGCCAGCAGAACGTGGAGGACCCAAGAGACCCAGTACTTC. It specifies CASRTWRTQETQYF.

This chain uses TRBV13 with TRBJ2-7; TRBD2 matches at 8 bases. Germline V gene data show CDR1 as PRHDT and CDR2 as FYEKMQ (reference sequence). The CDR3 contains 16 residues. Trimming cost V 5 bases and J 3 bases; bases outside gene matches: 12. CDR3 region: CASSPRTGGPVYEQYF. In DNA, the CDR3 is TGTGCCAGCAGCCCCCGTACGGGAGGGCCGGTCTACGAGCAGTACTTC.

The table lists this clonotype with many counts. The chain uses TRBV4-1 and TRBJ2-3; TRBD2 might be the D (6 bases). V lost 1 base and J lost 6, with 11 bases in between. The CDR3 extends over 14 amino acids. Germline V gene sequence: CDR1 MGHRA, CDR2 YSYEKL. This chain's CDR3 is CASSQGLEGDTQYF. In nucleotides, the CDR3 is TGCGCCAGCAGCCAAGGACTAGAGGGTGATACGCAGTATTTT.

This clonotype was detected only a few times. The chain has TRBV20-1 and TRBJ2-2, with 10 bases matching TRBD2. CDR3 length: 15 amino acids. Trimming took 3 bases from V and 7 from J; bases not matched to a gene: 8. The germline gives CDR1 DFQATT, CDR2 SNEGSKA (reference sequence). The CDR3 DNA sequence: TGCAGTGCTAGCCCCCTAGCGGGAGATGGCGGGGAGCTGTTTTTT. This translates into CSASPLAGDGGELFF.

This clonotype was counted a single time. Germline is not matched at one junction end, which may reflect a read error. The chain uses TRBV29-1 and TRBJ1-4; 9 bases line up with TRBD1. This CDR3 comprises 18 residues. Germline values: CDR1 SQVTM, CDR2 ANQGSEA. CDR3: CSVEEWDREHATNKKLFF. In DNA, the CDR3 is TGCAGCGTTGAAGAGTGGGACAGGGAGCATGCAACTAATAAAAAACTGTTTTTT.

The V gene is TRBV12-3 or TRBV12-4, the J gene TRBJ1-1; 8 bases fit TRBD1. This CDR3 region has 15 residues. V shed 6 bases and J 4 bases; nucleotides not matched to a gene: 10. CDR3 nucleotides: TGTGCCAGCAGCGATTCGACAGGGGTGGTCACTGAAGCTTTCTTT. It yields the protein CASSDSTGVVTEAFF.

This clonotype showed up many times. This rearrangement joins TRBV6-5 to TRBJ2-7; 7 bases agree with TRBD2. The J segment lost 4 bases and the V segment lost 2 bases, leaving 5 bases of the junction unmatched. The CDR3 consists of 14 residues. Germline V gene sequence: CDR1 MNHEY, CDR2 SVGAGI. CDR3 DNA: TGTGCCAGCAGTTACCGGGGACTATCTTACGAGCAGTACTTC. Protein product: CASSYRGLSYEQYF.

The chain uses TRBV7-9 and TRBJ2-7; D may be TRBD1 (6 bases). This CDR3 is 15 amino acids long. Germline values: CDR1 SEHNR, CDR2 FQNEAQ (reference sequence). V was clipped by 5 bases and J by 4 bases, with 18 bases between them. CDR3: CASSPVRDMRYEQYF. In DNA form, the CDR3 reads TGTGCCAGCAGCCCCGTGAGGGACATGCGATACGAGCAGTACTTC.

The table lists this clonotype with a few counts. The chain combines TRBV6-5 with TRBJ2-5; 7 bases map to TRBD2. The CDR3 runs to 15 residues. Trimming removed 2 bases from V and 4 bases from J; junction bases left unmatched: 7. CDR1 is MNHEY, CDR2 SVGAGI, per germline. Here the CDR3 DNA reads TGTGCCAGCAGTTACAGCGGGAACACAGGAGAGACCCAGTACTTC. Translation: CASSYSGNTGETQYF.

This clonotype appeared a few times. The CDR3 DNA sequence: TGCAGCGCCGAGGACAGGGAGGTCGAGCAGTACTTC. Its translation: CSAEDREVEQYF. V usage is TRBV29-1 and J usage is TRBJ2-7; TRBD1 aligns across 8 bases. The V and J ends lost 7 bases and 6 bases, in that order; junction bases with no gene match: 8. The CDR3 loop spans 12 amino acids. CDR1 is SQVTM and CDR2 is ANQGSEA in the germline V gene.

In its sample, this clonotype was seen many times. The gene calls are TRBV28 and TRBJ2-7; D ambiguous. Between the trimmed V and J ends, which lost 3 bases and 2 bases, there was a span of 8 bases. The CDR3 totals 13 residues. Germline CDR1 is MDHEN and CDR2 is SYDVKM. The CDR3 protein is CASSLTDTYEQYF. The CDR3 DNA sequence: TGTGCCAGCAGTTTGACTGACACCTACGAGCAGTACTTC.

The rearrangement uses TRBV12-5 and TRBJ2-2; D is possibly TRBD1 or TRBD2 (5 bases each). Trimming pared 0 bases from V and 7 bases from J, leaving 15 bases between. This CDR3 has 16 amino acids. Germline loops: CDR1 LGHNT, CDR2 FRNRAP. The CDR3 sequence is CASGLVLGDWSGELFF. DNA for the CDR3: TGTGCTAGTGGTTTGGTACTGGGGGATTGGAGCGGGGAGCTGTTTTTT.

This clonotype was detected many times. V and J are TRBV10-3 and TRBJ2-7, with D perhaps matching TRBD1 (5 bases). CDR1 is ENHRY and CDR2 is SYGVKD in the germline V gene. Trimming took 3 bases from V and 4 from J, leaving 13 bases between them. This CDR3 is 14 amino acids long. Here the CDR3 DNA reads TGTGCCATCAGTGAACCCAGGGATCCATACGAGCAGTACTTC. Encoded protein: CAISEPRDPYEQYF.

This clonotype was observed at least ten times. V and J are TRBV20-1 and TRBJ2-7, with TRBD2 matching 13 bases. The ends lost 2 bases at V and 3 bases at J; junction bases unmatched: 7. CDR1 and CDR2 (germline): DFQATT, SNEGSKA (reference sequence). The length of the CDR3 is 16 residues. CDR3 loop: CSARPRTSGRGYEQYF. CDR3 in DNA: TGCAGTGCTAGACCGAGGACTAGCGGGAGAGGCTACGAGCAGTACTTC.